The 32 T cell receptor beta chains presented below share a single source sample, sequenced in a study of shared clonotypes between healthy human individuals. TCRdb keeps only in-frame clones here, not all; method: immunoSEQ multiplex PCR. Among around 1.9 million clones listed, over 85% were seen once. CD45RO-negative CD8 cells positively selected for CCR7 made up the naive population, which excluded terminally differentiated effector memory CD45RA+ cells. Sequencing was done on a sample of naive CD8+ T cells from PBMCs. The receptors stem from a man between 18 and 29 years old in good health. Some clones in this sample may be carry-over from other donors' samples.

This clone was seen only once. V and J are TRBV7-9 and TRBJ2-7; D remains unclear. Germline V lookup: CDR1 SEHNR, CDR2 FQNEAQ (reference sequence). The CDR3 contains 14 residues. Trimming left V 1 base short and J 2 bases short, with 9 bases between. The CDR3 bases are TGTGCCAGCAGCTTAGATCAGCGCCCCTACGAGCAGTACTTC. Amino acid sequence: CASSLDQRPYEQYF.

The chain carries TRBV29-1 and TRBJ1-2, with 10 bases matching TRBD1. The CDR3 spans 15 residues. The V gene's germline CDR1 is SQVTM and CDR2 ANQGSEA. The V segment lost 7 bases and the J segment 8 bases; nucleotides outside the gene matches: 16. The CDR3 DNA sequence: TGCAGCGCTCACTCAGGACAGGGGGTTAGGGAAGGCTACACCTTC. This codes for CSAHSGQGVREGYTF.

This chain connects TRBV7-9 to TRBJ1-1, with D unresolved. Germline loops: CDR1 SEHNR, CDR2 FQNEAQ (reference sequence). V lost 5 bases to trimming and J lost 1 base, with 17 bases between them. This CDR3 contains 16 residues. The CDR3 loop reads CASSGFRAGQNTEAFF. CDR3 bases: TGTGCCAGCAGCGGATTTAGGGCCGGCCAGAACACTGAAGCTTTCTTT.

This clone has only a few counts. This chain links TRBV7-9 with TRBJ1-4, with 9 bases fitting TRBD1. Germline V gives CDR1 SEHNR, CDR2 FQNEAQ (reference sequence). CDR3 size: 14 residues. V gave up 5 bases and J gave up 6 bases; unmatched junction bases: 4. The CDR3 DNA sequence: TGTGCCAGCAGCGCGGACAGGGGTGATGAAAAACTGTTTTTT. Its translation: CASSADRGDEKLFF.

This rearrangement joins TRBV5-4 to TRBJ2-1; a possible D gene is TRBD2 (6 bases). Germline V gives CDR1 SGHNT, CDR2 YYREEE (reference sequence). The CDR3 totals 15 residues. V gave up 4 bases and J gave up 3 bases, with 14 bases separating them. The CDR3 sequence is CASSQRGMNYNEQFF. The DNA of the CDR3 is TGTGCCAGCAGCCAACGGGGGATGAACTACAATGAGCAGTTCTTC.

This sequence joins TRBV29-1 and TRBJ2-1, with 14 bases that match TRBD2. CDR1 is SQVTM, CDR2 ANQGSEA, per germline. This CDR3 is 14 amino acids long. V shed 6 bases and J 5 bases; nucleotides not matched to a gene: 3. CDR3 nucleotides: TGCAGCGTCCCGGGACTAGCGGGAGACAATGAGCAGTTCTTC. Translating it yields CSVPGLAGDNEQFF.

Here the CDR3 reads CASSSPGSNQPQHF. The CDR3 DNA reads TGTGCCAGCAGTTCCCCAGGTAGCAATCAGCCCCAGCATTTT. The chain uses TRBV27 and TRBJ1-5, with no clear D. CDR1 is MNHEY and CDR2 is SMNVEV in the germline V gene (reference sequence). The CDR3 consists of 14 residues. V was shortened by 4 bases and J by 0 bases, with 7 bases between the two germline ends.

The V call is TRBV27, the J call TRBJ2-1; TRBD2 matches at 11 bases. This CDR3 is 16 amino acids long. V trimming: 6 bases; J trimming: 3 bases; junction bases outside the gene matches: 7. Germline V gene data show CDR1 as MNHEY and CDR2 as SMNVEV (reference sequence). CDR3 in DNA: TGTGCCAGCAGACAGACTAGCGGGATGATCTACAATGAGCAGTTCTTC. Its protein is CASRQTSGMIYNEQFF.

The genes are TRBV9 and TRBJ2-5, with D possibly TRBD2 on 6 matching bases. The CDR3 covers 14 residues. The V gene's germline CDR1 is SGDLS and CDR2 YYNGEE. Trimming shortened V by 4 bases and J by 5 bases, and 15 bases separated the two germline ends. CDR3 sequence (DNA): TGTGCCAGCAGCTCAATGGGACTGAGGGAGACCCAGTACTTC. Amino acid sequence: CASSSMGLRETQYF.

This clone was picked up one time. The chain is built from TRBV5-1 and TRBJ1-2; D unclear. The V gene lost 5 bases and the J gene lost 4 bases, with 9 bases spanning the gap. Germline assignment: CDR1 SGHRS and CDR2 YFSETQ. The CDR3 totals 12 residues. CDR3 in DNA: TGCGCCAGCAGGGAAGGGTCCTATGGCTACACCTTC. Translation: CASREGSYGYTF.

This sequence joins TRBV5-1 and TRBJ2-7, with a tentative D call TRBD2 (6 bases). This CDR3 has 15 residues. The V gene's germline CDR1 is SGHRS and CDR2 YFSETQ. Deletions cut 0 bases from V and 3 bases from J, with 13 bases between. The CDR3 is CASSLAAGLVYEQYF. CDR3 DNA: TGCGCCAGCAGCTTGGCCGCGGGACTGGTCTACGAGCAGTACTTC. Full variable domain (rest looked up from reference TRBV5-1 and TRBJ2-7): KAGVTQTPRYLIKTRGQQVTLSCSPISGHRSVSWYQQTPGQGLQFLFEYFSETQRNKGNFPGRFSGRQFSNSRSEMNVSTLELGDSALYLCASSLAAGLVYEQYFGPGTRLTVT.

The chain links TRBV19 to TRBJ2-2; no firm D call. Trimming removed 0 bases at V and 9 bases at J, with 11 bases between. Germline CDR1 and CDR2: LNHDA and SQIVND (reference sequence). The CDR3 is 14 amino acids. The CDR3 DNA follows: TGTGCCAGTAGTATAGATTTAGAATTACGGGAGCTGTTTTTT. This gives the protein CASSIDLELRELFF.

This chain links TRBV7-9 with TRBJ2-5, with D unclear. V gave up 5 bases and J gave up 5 bases, with 15 bases separating them. Germline lookup yields CDR1 SEHNR and CDR2 FQNEAQ (reference sequence). This CDR3 has 14 residues. CDR3 sequence (DNA): TGTGCCAGCAGCCCTCTTATTTCCCAGGAGACCCAGTACTTC. As protein: CASSPLISQETQYF.

This chain links TRBV6-5 with TRBJ1-4, with TRBD1 matching 8 bases. The germline V gene encodes CDR1 MNHEY and CDR2 SVGAGI. The CDR3 extends over 15 amino acids. V lost 0 bases, J lost 7 bases, and 4 bases stayed unmatched. CDR3: CASSYSGQGREKLFF. Written as DNA, the CDR3 is TGTGCCAGCAGTTACTCAGGACAGGGACGTGAAAAACTGTTTTTT.

V and J are TRBV5-6 and TRBJ2-1; the D gene is possibly TRBD1 (8 bases). In germline, CDR1 is SGHDT, CDR2 YYEEEE. Trimming stripped 4 bases from V and 7 bases from J, with 15 bases between. The CDR3 is made up of 14 amino acids. The chain's CDR3 is CASSGGDRSNEQFF. DNA for the CDR3: TGTGCCAGCAGCGGGGGGGACAGGAGTAATGAGCAGTTCTTC.

The chain has TRBV29-1 and TRBJ1-1; tentatively, D is TRBD1 (6 bases). The CDR3 is 13 amino acids. Germline assignment: CDR1 SQVTM and CDR2 ANQGSEA. V gave up 7 bases and J gave up 3 bases, with 15 bases separating them. CDR3 amino acids: CSAGGGWDTEAFF. As DNA, the CDR3 is TGCAGCGCCGGAGGGGGTTGGGACACTGAAGCTTTCTTT. The full variable domain, its missing parts supplied by reference TRBV29-1 and TRBJ1-1, is SAVISQKPSRDICQRGTSLTIQCQVDSQVTMMFWYRQQPGQSLTLIATANQGSEATYESGFVIDKFPISRPNLTFSTLTVSNMSPEDSSIYLCSAGGGWDTEAFFGQGTRLTVV.

This chain uses TRBV28 with TRBJ2-2, with D perhaps TRBD2 (5 bases). The CDR3 sequence is 16 residues long. V dropped 4 bases and J dropped 4 bases, with 16 bases sitting between them. Germline CDR1 is MDHEN and CDR2 is SYDVKM. The CDR3 here is CASSWYGELGTGELFF. The CDR3 region has the DNA TGTGCCAGCAGTTGGTATGGGGAGTTGGGCACCGGGGAGCTGTTTTTT.

The genes are TRBV30 and TRBJ2-2; D is undetermined. Trimming pared 2 bases from V and 2 bases from J, leaving 15 bases between. The CDR3 is 16 amino acids. Germline CDR1 and CDR2: GTSNPN and SVGIG (reference sequence). CDR3: CAWSRSRNFNTGELFF. The CDR3 coding sequence is TGTGCCTGGAGTCGTAGTCGAAACTTTAACACCGGGGAGCTGTTTTTT.

The V gene is TRBV28, the J gene TRBJ2-5; 8 bases agree with TRBD2. The CDR3 extends over 14 amino acids. V lost 5 bases to trimming and J lost 4 bases; unmatched junction nucleotides: 6. Looked up from germline, CDR1 is MDHEN and CDR2 is SYDVKM. CDR3 amino acids: CASSPLLAVETQYF. The DNA of the CDR3 is TGTGCCAGCAGTCCCTTACTAGCGGTAGAGACCCAGTACTTC.

For the CDR3, the DNA is TGTGCCAGTGTTGGATCTTACAATGAGCAGTTCTTC. Its translation: CASVGSYNEQFF. V is TRBV19 and J is TRBJ2-1; D gene uncertain. The germline CDR1 and CDR2 sequences are LNHDA and SQIVND (reference sequence). This CDR3 is built from 12 residues. The germline V and J ends were trimmed by 8 bases and 4 bases, with 9 bases remaining between them.

A word on this clone: This specimen includes other DNA sequences encoding the same CDR3. The chain has TRBV7-9 and TRBJ2-7, with D tentatively TRBD2 (6 bases). V lost 5 bases and J 6 bases, leaving 11 bases between the germline ends. The CDR3 is 12 residues long. CDR1 and CDR2 from the germline V gene are SEHNR and FQNEAQ (reference sequence). The CDR3 DNA reads as TGTGCCAGCAGCCCCCCCGGGGGCGAGCAGTACTTC. This translates into CASSPPGGEQYF.

The chain uses TRBV4-3 and TRBJ1-3, with D hard to call. CDR3 length: 15 amino acids. Germline V gene data show CDR1 as LGHNA and CDR2 as YSLEER. Trimming pared 4 bases from V and 0 bases from J, leaving 10 bases between. CDR3 sequence reads: CASSPQFFSGNTIYF. CDR3 DNA sequence: TGCGCCAGCAGCCCTCAGTTTTTCTCTGGAAACACCATATATTTT.

The gene calls are TRBV11-2 and TRBJ2-1, with 16 bases matching TRBD2. The junction had 5 bases not matched to a gene; V was cut back by 5 bases and J by 1 base. The CDR3 length is 18 residues. Per the germline V gene, CDR1 is SGHAT and CDR2 is FQNNGV. The CDR3 nucleotides read TGTGCCAGCAGCCTCGGGACTAGCGGGAGGGATTCCTACAATGAGCAGTTCTTC. It translates to CASSLGTSGRDSYNEQFF. Based on the CDR3 plus reference TRBV11-2 and TRBJ2-1, the full variable domain is EAGVAQSPRYKIIEKRQSVAFWCNPISGHATLYWYQQILGQGPKLLIQFQNNGVVDDSQLPKDRFSAERLKGVDSTLKIQPAKLEDSAVYLCASSLGTSGRDSYNEQFFGPGTRLTVL.

J is TRBJ2-7 and V is TRBV6-6; TRBD1 is a possible D gene (6 bases). The V gene lost 2 bases and the J gene lost 2 bases, with 13 bases spanning the gap. Germline values: CDR1 MNHNY, CDR2 SVGAGI (reference sequence). The CDR3 spans 15 residues. The CDR3 loop is CASSYGQGNTYEQYF. In DNA, the CDR3 is TGTGCCAGCAGTTACGGGCAGGGGAATACCTACGAGCAGTACTTC.

The chain links TRBV9 to TRBJ2-2; D not resolved. Germline values: CDR1 SGDLS, CDR2 YYNGEE. The V end was cut by 0 bases, the J end by 4 bases, with 4 bases between. This CDR3 has 13 amino acids. CDR3 residues: CASSVDPTGELFF. CDR3 nucleotides: TGTGCCAGCAGCGTAGACCCCACCGGGGAGCTGTTTTTT.

Remarks on this clone: The sample carries other DNA sequences with the same CDR3. The rearrangement uses TRBV5-1 and TRBJ2-7, with a tentative D call TRBD2 (6 bases). Germline assignment: CDR1 SGHRS and CDR2 YFSETQ. V was shortened by 0 bases and J by 2 bases, with 9 bases between the two germline ends. The CDR3 sequence is 14 residues long. The CDR3, as DNA: TGCGCCAGCAGCTTGGATGGAGGGACCTACGAGCAGTACTTC. It encodes CASSLDGGTYEQYF. The whole variable domain, remainder taken from reference TRBV5-1 and TRBJ2-7, is KAGVTQTPRYLIKTRGQQVTLSCSPISGHRSVSWYQQTPGQGLQFLFEYFSETQRNKGNFPGRFSGRQFSNSRSEMNVSTLELGDSALYLCASSLDGGTYEQYFGPGTRLTVT.

The chain combines TRBV4-1 with TRBJ2-7, with 9 bases identical to TRBD1. The CDR3 consists of 15 residues. J was trimmed by 1 base and V by 4 bases; bases with no gene match: 5. Per germline, CDR1 MGHRA and CDR2 YSYEKL. The CDR3 DNA sequence: TGCGCCAGCAGCCCAGGGACAGGGATTTCCTACGAGCAGTACTTC. Amino acid sequence: CASSPGTGISYEQYF.

This chain connects TRBV5-8 to TRBJ1-2, with a possible D match to TRBD1 (5 bases). The germline V and J ends were trimmed by 0 bases and 3 bases, with 15 bases remaining between them. The CDR3 has 16 amino acids. CDR1 and CDR2 (germline): SGHTS, YDEGEE. The CDR3 here is CASSLAYGTGDYGYTF. DNA of the CDR3: TGTGCCAGCAGCTTGGCCTATGGTACGGGGGACTATGGCTACACCTTC.

The rearrangement links TRBV27 to TRBJ2-3; a weak D match, TRBD2 (7 bases). The V gene's germline CDR1 is MNHEY and CDR2 SMNVEV (reference sequence). CDR3 length: 14 residues. Trimming took off 6 bases at V and 5 bases at J, with 15 bases between the two ends. The CDR3 region is CASSLGGPIDTQYF. CDR3 nucleotide sequence: TGTGCCAGCAGCTTGGGGGGGCCTATAGATACGCAGTATTTT.

The sample holds one count of this clone. This chain links TRBV19 with TRBJ2-3; D remains ambiguous. Trimming shortened V by 10 bases and J by 3 bases, and 14 bases separated the two germline ends. CDR1 is LNHDA and CDR2 is SQIVND in the germline V gene (reference sequence). The CDR3 runs 13 residues. The CDR3 loop is CATMHSYTDTQYF. CDR3 DNA: TGTGCCACTATGCACAGCTATACAGATACGCAGTATTTT. Drawing the rest from reference TRBV19 and TRBJ2-3, the complete variable domain is DGGITQSPKYLFRKEGQNVTLSCEQNLNHDAMYWYRQDPGQGLRLIYYSQIVNDFQKGDIAEGYSVSREKKESFPLTVTSAQKNPTAFYLCATMHSYTDTQYFGPGTRLTVL.

As to this clone: Within the sample, other DNA sequences also encode this same CDR3. V gene TRBV27 combines with J gene TRBJ2-7; D may be TRBD2 (5 bases). The CDR3 is made up of 13 amino acids. The germline V gene has CDR1 MNHEY and CDR2 SMNVEV (reference sequence). The V end was cut by 5 bases, the J end by 1 base, with 9 bases between. This CDR3 reads CASSPSGSYEQYF. The CDR3 DNA follows: TGTGCCAGCAGTCCGTCGGGGTCCTACGAGCAGTACTTC.

The V call is TRBV29-1, the J call TRBJ2-1, with D hard to call. V was shortened by 3 bases and J by 0 bases, with 15 bases between the two germline ends. The CDR3 totals 16 residues. Germline V gives CDR1 SQVTM, CDR2 ANQGSEA. CDR3 residues: CSVEGHGSRSYNEQFF. Written as DNA, the CDR3 is TGCAGCGTTGAGGGTCATGGGTCCCGCTCCTACAATGAGCAGTTCTTC.